Below are 9 T cell receptor beta chains sequenced from a single sample in a study of follicular helper T cells after annual influenza vaccination. Measured with immunoSEQ multiplex PCR; TCRdb has only the in-frame clones, and not every one. The sample has 8,500 to 11,000 clones, roughly 85% seen once; the top ten hold about 0.4%. The time point: 2015-2016 season, 7 days after influenza vaccination. Sequencing was performed on CXCR5- memory CD4+ T cells sorted from blood, taken 7 days after influenza vaccination. Receptors originate from an adult who received the influenza vaccine.

The chain links TRBV28 to TRBJ1-1, with 12 bases aligning to TRBD1. The CDR3 contains 15 residues. The V and J ends lost 10 bases and 5 bases, in that order; junction bases with no gene match: 11. The germline V gene encodes CDR1 MDHEN and CDR2 SYDVKM. This CDR3 reads CATNPGTGGYTEAFF. The CDR3 nucleotides are TGTGCCACCAATCCTGGGACAGGGGGCTATACTGAAGCTTTCTTT.

This sequence joins TRBV5-4 and TRBJ2-1, with 8 bases fitting TRBD2. J was trimmed by 8 bases and V by 2 bases; bases with no gene match: 15. The CDR3 covers 17 residues. Germline CDR1 and CDR2: SGHNT and YYREEE (reference sequence). The CDR3 sequence is CASSFRLAGPPGDEQFF. As DNA, the CDR3 is TGTGCCAGCAGCTTTCGATTAGCGGGGCCTCCGGGGGATGAGCAGTTCTTC.

The gene calls are TRBV19 and TRBJ1-4, with TRBD1 as a possible D gene (6 bases). The CDR3 is 14 amino acids. The V end lost 4 bases, the J end lost 8 bases, and 14 bases lay between the germline ends. Germline loops: CDR1 LNHDA, CDR2 SQIVND (reference sequence). The CDR3: CASSTPGEREKLFF. CDR3 coding DNA: TGTGCCAGTAGTACCCCAGGGGAACGAGAAAAACTGTTTTTT.

The chain joins TRBV18 to TRBJ2-2; D call uncertain. CDR3 size: 15 residues. Between the trimmed V and J ends, which lost 3 bases and 6 bases, there was a span of 14 bases. CDR1 is KGHSH, CDR2 LQKENI, per germline. The CDR3: CASSPSAAPAGELFF. In DNA, the CDR3 is TGTGCCAGCTCACCGAGCGCGGCCCCAGCCGGGGAGCTGTTTTTT.

This chain connects TRBV7-2 to TRBJ2-3, with unresolved D. There are 13 residues in the CDR3. V lost 5 bases and J 5 bases, leaving 11 bases between the germline ends. Germline V gene data show CDR1 as SGHTA and CDR2 as FQGNSA. For the CDR3, the DNA is TGTGCCAGCAGCCCACCGACGGGAGATACGCAGTATTTT. As protein: CASSPPTGDTQYF. Full variable domain (rest looked up from reference TRBV7-2 and TRBJ2-3): GAGVSQSPSNKVTEKGKDVELRCDPISGHTALYWYRQSLGQGLEFLIYFQGNSAPDKSGLPSDRFSAERTGGSVSTLTIQRTQQEDSAVYLCASSPPTGDTQYFGPGTRLTVL.

V gene TRBV28 combines with J gene TRBJ1-2; D is ambiguous. The V gene lost 2 bases and the J gene lost 5 bases, with 15 bases spanning the gap. Germline V lookup: CDR1 MDHEN, CDR2 SYDVKM. The CDR3 is 15 amino acids. CDR3 DNA: TGTGCCAGCAGTTTAACCCGGACTGTACCTTATGGCTACACCTTC. Translation gives CASSLTRTVPYGYTF.

The chain is built from TRBV6-5 and TRBJ1-6; D is unresolved. Trimming shortened V by 2 bases and J by 14 bases, and 10 bases separated the two germline ends. Germline V CDR1 and CDR2: MNHEY, SVGAGI. There are 12 residues in the CDR3. The CDR3 DNA is TGTGCCAGCAGTTACGGCACGCTCACCCTCCACTTT. It codes for CASSYGTLTLHF.

The chain employs TRBV2 and TRBJ2-3, with D uncertain. V was trimmed by 7 bases and J by 0 bases, leaving 11 bases between them. There are 14 residues in the CDR3. Germline V gene sequence: CDR1 SNHLY, CDR2 FYNNEI. As DNA, the CDR3 is TGTGCCAGCAAAGGAGACGTCAGCACAGATACGCAGTATTTT. Translating it yields CASKGDVSTDTQYF.

This chain connects TRBV20-1 to TRBJ2-1; the D is unclear. The germline CDR1 and CDR2 sequences are DFQATT and SNEGSKA (reference sequence). Trimming pared 7 bases from V and 6 bases from J, leaving 4 bases between. This CDR3 has 9 amino acids. CDR3 sequence: CSEFNEQFF. CDR3 sequence (DNA): TGCAGTGAGTTCAATGAGCAGTTCTTC.